This T cell receptor (beta chain) was recorded in a study of blood T cell repertoires in COVID-19. Across the study: Sample material is recorded as cDNA or gDNA derived from T cells, B-cell-depleted T cells, or PBMCs.

Original handling: Cell counts per sample came from amplifying reference gene primers. The table came from immunoSEQ multiplex PCR; TCRdb's copy has only in-frame clones and leaves some out. The DNA gave D and trimming, while V, J and clone size come from that table. Among nearly 350,000 clones listed, around nine tenths were seen once. Seattle patient enrollment occurred during active infection, with longitudinal follow-up thereafter. The TCR comes from a woman between 65 and 79 years old with COVID-19, enrolled during active disease. The specimen was peripheral blood.

The CDR3 nucleotides read TGCGCCAGCAGCTTGATCCATGACTTCATCTACGAGCAGTACTTC. It is translated as CASSLIHDFIYEQYF. The chain uses TRBV5-1 and TRBJ2-7; D is unclear. The CDR3 is 15 amino acids. V lost 1 base, J lost 3 bases, and 14 bases lay in between. Germline V gives CDR1 SGHRS, CDR2 YFSETQ. The whole variable domain, remainder taken from reference TRBV5-1 and TRBJ2-7, is KAGVTQTPRYLIKTRGQQVTLSCSPISGHRSVSWYQQTPGQGLQFLFEYFSETQRNKGNFPGRFSGRQFSNSRSEMNVSTLELGDSALYLCASSLIHDFIYEQYFGPGTRLTVT.